A single T cell receptor beta chain is shown here with its context. Its antigen remains unknown. Donors each contributed one blood sample measuring about 2.5 ml. The CDR3 has 16 amino acids. Germline assignment: CDR1 SGHAT and CDR2 FQNNGV. The data derive from a study of monozygotic twins with inflammatory bowel disease. Study-wide points: TCRbeta diversity (inverse Simpson) was lower in IBD patients than in healthy co-twins. Patient-to-patient differences in immunosuppressive treatment may have added variability to the repertoires.

A 6-nucleotide sample barcode was carried by the UMIs, which template switching added. TCRdb re-called the 5' RACE reads and shows each CDR3 protein once, DNA omitted. The data include 310,000 or so distinct CDR3 sequences; the top ten clones carry 2% to 2.5%. This clonotype originated in a human donor with ulcerative colitis or Crohn's disease, or a healthy co-twin of an affected twin (not recorded which). This chain connects TRBV11-2 to TRBJ2-4; as DNA is missing, the TRBD2 call by TCRdb cannot be tested. The sequenced sample was blood. The CDR3 sequence is CASSSGLDLFQNMQYF.